The rows below give T cell receptor beta chains drawn from one sample of a study of T cell changes during pregnancy in multiple sclerosis. Only in-frame clones appear in the TCRdb table, and some are missing; sequencing was by immunoSEQ multiplex PCR. The table includes roughly 79,000 clones, just over 90% detected once. The sequencing used peripheral blood, collected in the second trimester of pregnancy. Receptors were obtained from a female donor in good health, enrolled as a control in a pregnancy study. Each CDR3 is given with its conserved first and last residue. The D gene is left open where the match is weak. Only some rows state a clone size, as once, few, many or a class for expanded clones.

V,J,D,size,CDR3,DNA
TRBV30,TRBJ1-2,TRBD1,.,CAWRGGTGINYGYTF,TGTGCCTGGAGGGGAGGGACAGGAATTAACTATGGCTACACCTTC
TRBV30,TRBJ2-7,.,.,CAWSVSGGYEQYF,TGTGCCTGGAGTGTTAGCGGTGGCTACGAGCAGTACTTC
TRBV30,TRBJ2-7,.,once,CAWSVSRVRSRYEQYF,TGTGCCTGGAGTGTAAGTCGGGTCCGTTCTAGGTACGAGCAGTACTTC
TRBV15,TRBJ1-3,.,.,CATSRGLGSGNTIYF,TGTGCCACCAGCAGAGGGTTAGGGAGTGGTAACACCATATATTTT
TRBV12-5,TRBJ2-7,.,.,CASGLVPGVGVYEQYF,TGTGCTAGTGGTTTGGTACCGGGGGTCGGCGTTTACGAGCAGTACTTC
TRBV5-4,TRBJ1-4,.,.,CASSFYSSGEKLFF,TGTGCCAGCAGCTTCTATTCTTCGGGTGAAAAACTGTTTTTT
TRBV11-3,TRBJ2-1,TRBD2,.,CASSLEGTSSYNEQFF,TGTGCCAGCAGCTTAGAAGGGACTAGCTCCTACAATGAGCAGTTCTTC
TRBV4-3,TRBJ1-1,TRBD1,.,CASSQDWGTDFNTEAFF,TGCGCCAGCAGCCAAGATTGGGGGACAGACTTTAACACTGAAGCTTTCTTT
TRBV7-9,TRBJ2-1,.,.,CASSNRTGKQFF,TGTGCCAGCAGCAACCGGACCGGGAAGCAGTTCTTC
TRBV4-2,TRBJ2-7,TRBD2,.,CASSQVGGGAPVEQYF,TGTGCCAGCAGCCAAGTAGGCGGGGGGGCACCTGTCGAGCAGTACTTC
TRBV18,TRBJ1-1,.,.,CASSLRLSLNTEAFF,TGTGCCAGCTCACTCCGTCTTTCCTTGAACACTGAAGCTTTCTTT
TRBV27,TRBJ2-1,.,.,CASSSPSGRGGVSYNEQFF,TGTGCCAGCAGTTCGCCATCAGGGAGGGGGGGGGTCTCCTACAATGAGCAGTTCTTC
TRBV11-1,TRBJ2-5,.,.,CASSFPRETQYF,TGTGCCAGCAGCTTTCCGCGAGAGACCCAGTACTTC
TRBV13,TRBJ1-5,.,.,CASSPRDRGGYSNQPQHF,TGTGCCAGCAGCCCCAGGGACCGGGGGGGGTATAGCAATCAGCCCCAGCATTTT
TRBV4-1,TRBJ2-2,.,.,CASSRRQATTGELFF,TGCGCCAGCAGCCGCCGACAGGCGACCACCGGGGAGCTGTTTTTT
TRBV20-1,TRBJ2-3,.,.,CSARIPDTQYF,TGCAGTGCGCGGATACCAGATACGCAGTATTTT
TRBV7-9,TRBJ2-4,.,.,CASSPRELAKNIQYF,TGTGCCAGCAGCCCCAGGGAACTAGCCAAAAACATTCAGTACTTC
TRBV19,TRBJ1-2,.,.,CASSIRGSNYGYTF,TGTGCCAGTAGTATACGGGGATCCAACTATGGCTACACCTTC
TRBV7-2,TRBJ2-7,TRBD2,.,CASSLMTSGGHTYYEQYF,TGTGCCAGCAGCTTAATGACTAGCGGGGGCCATACCTACTACGAGCAGTACTTC
TRBV7-6,TRBJ2-7,TRBD2,.,CASSTSSGAHYEQYF,TGTGCCAGCAGCACCTCGAGCGGGGCACACTACGAGCAGTACTTC
TRBV7-8,TRBJ2-7,.,.,CASSSLEGEEQYF,TGTGCCAGCAGTTCTTTAGAAGGGGAAGAGCAGTACTTC
TRBV7-2,TRBJ2-5,TRBD2,few,CASRPSGGRRETQYF,TGTGCCAGCAGACCTAGCGGGGGAAGAAGGGAGACCCAGTACTTC
TRBV10-3,TRBJ1-3,.,.,CAISESREGGNTIYF,TGTGCCATCAGTGAGTCGAGGGAGGGTGGAAACACCATATATTTT
TRBV6-1,TRBJ2-7,TRBD2,.,CASILAGGFSYEQYF,TGTGCCAGCATCCTAGCGGGGGGCTTTTCCTACGAGCAGTACTTC
TRBV7-2,TRBJ1-2,TRBD1,.,CASSLDAGQGNGYTF,TGTGCCAGCAGCTTAGATGCGGGACAGGGAAACGGCTACACCTTC
TRBV19,TRBJ2-7,.,.,CASSVGEGTYEQYF,TGTGCCAGTAGTGTCGGGGAAGGGACCTACGAGCAGTACTTC
TRBV18,TRBJ1-3,TRBD1,.,CASSEDRALSGNTIYF,TGTGCCAGCTCCGAGGACAGGGCCCTCTCTGGAAACACCATATATTTT
TRBV7-2,TRBJ1-1,.,.,CASSFSSTEAFF,TGTGCCAGCAGCTTTAGTTCCACTGAAGCTTTCTTT
TRBV30,TRBJ1-1,.,.,CAWRTTGFTEAFF,TGTGCCTGGAGAACGACAGGATTCACTGAAGCTTTCTTT
TRBV13,TRBJ2-1,.,.,CASSFRGDQFF,TGTGCCAGCAGCTTTCGCGGGGACCAGTTCTTC
TRBV25-1,TRBJ1-2,TRBD1,.,CASSGYLGTGADGYTF,TGTGCCAGCAGTGGATACCTCGGGACAGGGGCTGATGGCTACACCTTC
TRBV30,TRBJ1-1,TRBD1,few,CAWSVFRGAYTEAFF,TGTGCCTGGAGTGTCTTCAGGGGGGCGTACACTGAAGCTTTCTTT
TRBV5-4,TRBJ1-4,.,.,CASSPFGTTNEKLFF,TGTGCCAGCAGCCCCTTCGGGACAACTAATGAAAAACTGTTTTTT
TRBV14,TRBJ1-2,.,.,CASSRDTRNYGYTF,TGTGCCAGCAGTCGGGACACCCGGAACTATGGCTACACCTTC
TRBV30,TRBJ1-2,.,once,CAWSEPPGYGYTF,TGTGCCTGGAGTGAACCTCCAGGGTACGGCTACACCTTC
TRBV5-1,TRBJ2-3,TRBD2,once,CASTLTSGGGTTDTQYF,TGCGCCAGCACCTTGACTAGCGGGGGGGGAACAACAGATACGCAGTATTTT
TRBV9,TRBJ2-1,.,.,CASSVEALGGNEQFF,TGTGCCAGCAGCGTCGAAGCTCTAGGAGGCAATGAGCAGTTCTTC
TRBV7-9,TRBJ2-1,TRBD2,once,CASSLGGGVFYNEQFF,TGTGCCAGCAGCCTCGGTGGGGGGGTTTTCTACAATGAGCAGTTCTTC
TRBV7-9,TRBJ1-2,TRBD1,once,CASSLAGGADGYTF,TGTGCCAGCAGCCTAGCAGGGGGCGCCGATGGCTACACCTTC
TRBV2,TRBJ1-1,TRBD1,.,CASSPTGSNTEAFF,TGTGCCAGCAGTCCGACAGGGAGTAACACTGAAGCTTTCTTT
TRBV9,TRBJ2-7,TRBD2,.,CASSVGTSGEQYF,TGTGCCAGCAGCGTAGGGACTAGCGGTGAGCAGTACTTC
TRBV7-9,TRBJ2-1,TRBD2,.,CASSPGSGGPDEQFF,TGTGCCAGCAGTCCTGGTAGCGGGGGCCCGGATGAGCAGTTCTTC
TRBV5-5,TRBJ2-2,.,.,CASSFLGQTTGELFF,TGTGCCAGCAGCTTTCTTGGACAGACCACCGGGGAGCTGTTTTTT
TRBV2,TRBJ1-2,.,.,CASRAGMDVSGYTF,TGTGCCAGCAGAGCCGGGATGGACGTTTCTGGCTACACCTTC
TRBV4-2,TRBJ2-5,TRBD2,.,CASSPGLAGGLGTQYF,TGTGCCAGCAGCCCGGGACTAGCGGGGGGGCTGGGGACCCAGTACTTC
TRBV19,TRBJ2-7,TRBD1,.,CASSPRDSYEQYF,TGTGCCAGTAGTCCCCGGGACAGCTACGAGCAGTACTTC
TRBV5-8,TRBJ2-7,.,.,CASSLGQNSYEQYF,TGTGCCAGCAGCTTGGGGCAGAACTCCTACGAGCAGTACTTC
TRBV5-1,TRBJ2-3,.,.,CASSLGTGNTDTQYF,TGCGCCAGCAGCTTGGGAACAGGGAACACAGATACGCAGTATTTT
TRBV4-3,TRBJ1-1,.,.,CASSQEWYREAFF,TGCGCCAGCAGCCAAGAATGGTACAGGGAAGCTTTCTTT
TRBV9,TRBJ1-1,TRBD1,.,CASSAVTGSTEAFF,TGTGCCAGCAGCGCCGTGACAGGGAGCACTGAAGCTTTCTTT
TRBV19,TRBJ1-4,.,.,CASSTGNGANEKLFF,TGTGCCAGTAGTACAGGGAATGGAGCTAATGAAAAACTGTTTTTT